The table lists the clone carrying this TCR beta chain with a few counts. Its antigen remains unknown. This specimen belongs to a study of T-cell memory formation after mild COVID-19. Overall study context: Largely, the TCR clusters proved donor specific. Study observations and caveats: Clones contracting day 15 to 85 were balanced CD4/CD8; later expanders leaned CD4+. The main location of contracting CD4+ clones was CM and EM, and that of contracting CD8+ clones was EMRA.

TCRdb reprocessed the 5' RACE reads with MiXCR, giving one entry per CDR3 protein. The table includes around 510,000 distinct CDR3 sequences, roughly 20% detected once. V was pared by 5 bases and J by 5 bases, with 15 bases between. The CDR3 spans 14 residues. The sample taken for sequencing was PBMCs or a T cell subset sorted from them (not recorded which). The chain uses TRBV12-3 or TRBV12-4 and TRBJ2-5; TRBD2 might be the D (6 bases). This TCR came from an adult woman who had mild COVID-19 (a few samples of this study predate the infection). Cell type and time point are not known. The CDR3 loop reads CASSPRDLGETQYF. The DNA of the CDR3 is TGTGCCAGCAGTCCCCGGGACTTAGGGGAGACCCAGTACTTC.